The clone carrying this T cell receptor (beta chain) was detected once. Original processing notes: Nucleated cell counts were estimated from reference gene primer amplification. Here immunoSEQ multiplex PCR was the method, and the copy in TCRdb shows in-frame clones only, minus some. D and trimming were read from the DNA, whereas the V and J calls and clone size are those reported in that table. The sample records about 150,000 clones, about 86% being singletons. The entry originates in a study of blood T cell repertoires in COVID-19. Study background: Some COVID-19 samples were acute and others convalescent; all came from the United States, Italy and Spain. T cells, B-cell-depleted T cells, or PBMCs supplied cDNA or gDNA.

CDR3 size: 14 residues. Trimming took off 7 bases at V and 1 base at J, with 13 bases between the two ends. Germline-derived CDR1 and CDR2 are MNHEY and SVGAGI. The chain combines TRBV6-5 with TRBJ1-1; D not certain. Sequenced input: peripheral blood. This TCR was recovered from an older woman with acute or convalescent COVID-19. The CDR3 DNA reads TGTGCCAGCACCTTTGTCCAGGCGAACACTGAAGCTTTCTTT. This encodes CASTFVQANTEAFF.